This TCR beta chain came from a study of human thymus T cells. Only in-frame clones appear in the TCRdb table, and some are missing; sequencing was by immunoSEQ multiplex PCR. This sample has 120,000 or so clones, with around 94% found just once. Obtained as resections during corrective heart surgery, the thymus tissue was then studied. The trim removed 4 bases at V and 0 bases at J, leaving 5 bases unmatched. Germline CDR1 and CDR2: ENHRY and SYGVKD. There are 16 residues in the CDR3. The rearrangement joins TRBV10-3 to TRBJ1-1; 10 bases are shared with TRBD1. The receptor comes from a boy under three years old with a congenital heart defect but otherwise immunologically healthy. Sequenced sample: thymus tissue. CDR3 DNA sequence: TGTGCCATCAGTGGGGGACAGGGGACGGTGAACACTGAAGCTTTCTTT. It codes for CAISGGQGTVNTEAFF.